A selection of T cell receptor beta chains follows, all from one sample in a study of blood T cell repertoires in COVID-19. Clones were sequenced by immunoSEQ multiplex PCR, and TCRdb holds only the in-frame ones, with some missing. The sample lists approximately 300,000 clones; around four fifths were seen once. Specimen: peripheral blood. The receptors were gathered from a woman aged 45-60 years with acute or convalescent COVID-19. CDR3s include the opening cysteine and the closing phenylalanine or tryptophan. A D gene is named only where the DNA matches it firmly. Expanded clones get a size class; other rows say once, few or many, or leave the size out.

V	J	D	size	CDR3	DNA
TRBV30	TRBJ1-2	NA	NA	CAWRGGNYGYTF	TGTGCCTGGAGGGGGGGGAACTATGGCTACACCTTC
TRBV3-1/TRBV3-2	TRBJ2-1	NA	NA	CASSRESNEQFF	TGTGCCAGCAGCCGCGAGTCCAATGAGCAGTTCTTC
TRBV19	TRBJ1-1	NA	NA	CASRHRYTEAFF	TGTGCCAGTAGGCATCGGTACACTGAAGCTTTCTTT
TRBV5-8	TRBJ1-2	TRBD1	NA	CASSRQGGYGYTF	TGTGCCAGCAGCAGACAGGGGGGCTATGGCTACACCTTC
TRBV24-1	TRBJ2-7	TRBD2	NA	CATFFPLSGSSYEQYF	TGTGCCACCTTTTTCCCGTTAAGCGGGAGCTCCTACGAGCAGTACTTC
TRBV5-1	TRBJ1-4	NA	NA	CASSPGATNEKLFF	TGCGCCAGCAGCCCCGGGGCAACTAATGAAAAACTGTTTTTT
TRBV10-3	TRBJ1-1	TRBD1	NA	CAISQFPRGQSTEAFF	TGTGCCATCAGTCAATTCCCCAGGGGGCAGAGCACTGAAGCTTTCTTT
TRBV10-3	TRBJ1-5	TRBD1	NA	CATSDREDYQPQHF	TGTGCCACCTCCGACAGGGAGGATTATCAGCCCCAGCATTTT
TRBV19	TRBJ1-6	NA	NA	CASSMRLREDPLHF	TGTGCCAGTAGTATGCGATTAAGGGAGGACCCCCTCCACTTT
TRBV3-1/TRBV3-2	TRBJ2-3	NA	NA	CASSPSGDTQYF	TGTGCCAGCAGCCCCTCGGGTGATACGCAGTATTTT
TRBV6-1	TRBJ1-1	NA	NA	CASSYRTDLGEAFF	TGTGCCAGCAGTTATAGGACCGACCTGGGAGAGGCTTTCTTT
TRBV27	TRBJ1-5	NA	once	CASSLFQGYQPQHF	TGTGCCAGCAGTTTATTCCAGGGTTACCAGCCCCAGCATTTT
TRBV2	TRBJ2-5	TRBD2	NA	CASSDGRGGGEETQYF	TGTGCCAGCAGTGACGGCCGGGGGGGAGGAGAAGAGACCCAGTACTTC
TRBV29-1	TRBJ2-1	NA	NA	CSAETGVPYNEQFF	TGCAGCGCCGAGACGGGGGTCCCTTACAATGAGCAGTTCTTC
TRBV2	TRBJ1-1	NA	NA	CATRKGVQGTEAFF	TGTGCCACACGTAAGGGGGTTCAGGGAACTGAAGCTTTCTTT
TRBV7-2	TRBJ2-7	TRBD1	NA	CASSWDRGPYEQYF	TGTGCCAGCAGCTGGGACAGGGGCCCCTACGAGCAGTACTTC
TRBV7-9	TRBJ1-2	NA	NA	CASSLALVIPPRGGYTF	TGTGCCAGCAGCTTAGCACTAGTGATCCCACCCAGGGGTGGCTACACCTTC
TRBV3-1/TRBV3-2	TRBJ2-3	TRBD2	NA	CASSEGGGGSPDTQYF	TGTGCCAGCAGTGAAGGCGGGGGAGGGAGCCCAGATACGCAGTATTTT
TRBV30	TRBJ2-2	TRBD1	NA	CAWTGTRTGTGELFF	TGTGCCTGGACTGGGACCCGGACAGGGACCGGGGAGCTGTTTTTT
TRBV10-3	TRBJ2-3	TRBD2	NA	CAISTTSGITDTQYF	TGTGCCATCAGTACGACTAGCGGTATTACAGATACGCAGTATTTT
TRBV9	TRBJ2-1	TRBD2	once	CASSLGLAGGNEQFF	TGTGCCAGCAGCCTGGGACTAGCGGGGGGGAATGAGCAGTTCTTC
TRBV12-3/TRBV12-4	TRBJ2-5	NA	once	CASSREETQYF	TGTGCCAGCAGCCGTGAAGAGACCCAGTACTTC
TRBV10-2	TRBJ1-2	NA	NA	CASSDSHYGYTF	TGCGCCAGCAGTGATAGCCACTATGGCTACACCTTC
TRBV5-6	TRBJ2-7	TRBD2	NA	CASSRYGTSGLYEQYF	TGTGCCAGCAGCCGCTACGGGACTAGCGGTCTCTACGAGCAGTACTTC